This TCR beta chain was found in a study of blood T cell repertoires in COVID-19. Repertoires were generated with immunoSEQ multiplex PCR, while TCRdb's copy carries only in-frame clones and drops some. The data contain a few hundred thousand clones, around 85% of them seen just once; the ten biggest clones take up about 2.5%. CDR1 is MNHEY and CDR2 is SVGAGI in the germline V gene. With 7 bases clipped from V and 5 bases from J, the junction kept 5 bases outside the gene matches. The CDR3 is made up of 13 amino acids. The J gene is TRBJ2-3, the V gene TRBV6-5; 8 bases align to TRBD2. The material sequenced was peripheral blood. The origin of this receptor is a woman in her 70s with COVID-19, enrolled during active disease. The CDR3 is CASKSGGKDTQYF. Written as DNA, the CDR3 is TGTGCCAGCAAAAGCGGGGGTAAAGATACGCAGTATTTT.